These 15 T cell receptor beta chains were sequenced from one sample in a study of blood T cells in healthy people across ages (dated by TCRdb to 2015 to 2017). The method behind the library was 5' RACE. The instrument given in TCRdb is Illumina HiSeq 2500. A second PCR of roughly 7 to 11 cycles was performed with a sample-barcoded 5' primer and a J-beta primer mix. TCRdb reanalyzed the raw reads on its own, using fastp at Q25 for trimming and MiXCR for clone calling, and kept in-frame beta chains. When rows share a CDR3 protein, they turn into one entry using the most common DNA and genes. The sample yields around 1,000,000 distinct CDR3 sequences; around two fifths were counted once. The leading ten clones occupy roughly 14% of the sample. Sequences were obtained from blood. These TCRs come from a young man in good health.

The gene calls are TRBV3-1 and TRBJ1-5, with D unclear. The CDR3 sequence is 14 residues long. Trimming removed 1 base at V and 4 bases at J, with 8 bases between. Germline V lookup: CDR1 LGHDT, CDR2 YNNKEL (reference sequence). CDR3 DNA: TGTGCCAGCAGCCAAGGGAGAATAAATCAGCCCCAGCATTTT. It encodes CASSQGRINQPQHF.

This clonotype occurred a few times. V and J are TRBV9 and TRBJ1-4; TRBD1 matches at 11 bases. Germline lookup yields CDR1 SGDLS and CDR2 YYNGEE. V lost 2 bases and J lost 7; bases outside the gene matches: 7. This CDR3 has 16 amino acids. DNA for the CDR3: TGTGCCAGCAGCGTTGACACGGGACAGGGGGGTGAAAAACTGTTTTTT. Protein sequence: CASSVDTGQGGEKLFF. Full variable domain (rest looked up from reference TRBV9 and TRBJ1-4): DSGVTQTPKHLITATGQRVTLRCSPRSGDLSVYWYQQSLDQGLQFLIQYYNGEERAKGNILERFSAQQFPDLHSELNLSSLELGDSALYFCASSVDTGQGGEKLFFGSGTQLSVL.

This clonotype was recorded a few times. The chain couples TRBV14 to TRBJ1-4; 9 positions agree with TRBD1. CDR1 SGHDN and CDR2 FVKESK come from the germline V gene. J gave up 8 bases and V 1 base, and 5 bases lay outside the gene matches. The length of the CDR3 is 15 residues. For the CDR3, the DNA is TGTGCCAGCAGCCAAGGGACAGGGGTAGGCGAAAAACTGTTTTTT. Protein product: CASSQGTGVGEKLFF.

This clonotype has just a few counts. The chain is built from TRBV11-2 and TRBJ2-7; D not certain. Germline assignment: CDR1 SGHAT and CDR2 FQNNGV. The CDR3 consists of 14 residues. Trimming removed 1 base from V and 6 bases from J, with 13 bases in between. The CDR3 sequence: CASSLVPGSGEQYF. CDR3 nucleotide sequence: TGTGCCAGCAGCTTAGTGCCAGGCTCTGGCGAGCAGTACTTC.

The chain uses TRBV12-3 or TRBV12-4 and TRBJ1-1, with 7 nucleotides matching TRBD1. V shed 5 bases, J shed 1 base, and the junction held 10 bases outside the gene matches. The CDR3 length is 16 residues. The CDR3 is CASSTQQGWGNTEAFF. The CDR3 DNA reads as TGTGCCAGCAGTACCCAACAGGGGTGGGGGAACACTGAAGCTTTCTTT.

This clonotype was picked up a small number of times. The chain carries TRBV12-3 or TRBV12-4 and TRBJ1-2; no definite D call. The V end was cut by 2 bases, the J end by 4 bases, with 8 bases between. The CDR3 length is 13 residues. CDR3 DNA sequence: TGTGCCAGCAGTTTAAGGGAAGGCTATGGCTACACCTTC. This translates into CASSLREGYGYTF.

The rearrangement uses TRBV6-5 and TRBJ1-3; D remains ambiguous. This CDR3 has 15 residues. The V and J ends lost 0 bases and 0 bases respectively, with 6 bases between them. The germline gives CDR1 MNHEY, CDR2 SVGAGI. In DNA form, the CDR3 reads TGTGCCAGCAGTTACTCGAAGAACTCTGGAAACACCATATATTTT. Amino acid sequence: CASSYSKNSGNTIYF.

The gene calls are TRBV9 and TRBJ2-3, with D maybe TRBD2 (7 bases). Trimming removed 2 bases from V and 6 bases from J, with 22 bases in between. Germline-derived CDR1 and CDR2 are SGDLS and YYNGEE. CDR3 size: 17 residues. The DNA of the CDR3 is TGTGCCAGCAGCGTCCCAACCGGGGGGCAATTTGGGGATACGCAGTATTTT. Its translation: CASSVPTGGQFGDTQYF.

Turning to this clonotype: A read error may explain this, as a much larger clone is one base away. This chain links TRBV6-6 with TRBJ2-1; the D call may be TRBD1 or TRBD2 (5 bases each). The DNA end lines up better with TRBJ2-7; the J call may be wrong. CDR3 size: 15 residues. Germline V gives CDR1 MNHNY, CDR2 SVGAGI (reference sequence). The CDR3 region has the DNA TGTGCCAGCAGCCAAGGGACGGCCCATACCGACGAGCAGTACTTC. It is translated as CASSQGTAHTDEQYF.

The gene calls are TRBV12-3 or TRBV12-4 and TRBJ1-2; TRBD1 matches 9 bases. The length of the CDR3 is 13 residues. V lost 6 bases and J lost 8; bases outside the gene matches: 7. This CDR3 is CASRSTGGKGYTF. For the CDR3, the DNA is TGTGCCAGCAGGTCGACAGGGGGGAAAGGCTACACCTTC.

The V call is TRBV5-1, the J call TRBJ2-1; 11 nucleotides align to TRBD1. After removal of 4 bases from V and 8 bases from J, the junction contained 8 bases not matched to a gene. Germline V CDR1 and CDR2: SGHRS, YFSETQ. The CDR3 extends over 15 amino acids. For the CDR3, the DNA is TGCGCCAGCAGCCCCCTAAGGACAGGGGGCCATGAGCAGTTCTTC. It translates to CASSPLRTGGHEQFF.

This chain connects TRBV9 to TRBJ1-2; a possible D gene is TRBD1 (5 bases). Germline CDR1 is SGDLS and CDR2 is YYNGEE. The V end was cut by 4 bases, the J end by 6 bases, with 13 bases between. The CDR3 has 13 amino acids. DNA of the CDR3: TGTGCCAGCAGCTCAGGGTCCTTCGATGGCTACACCTTC. Encoded protein: CASSSGSFDGYTF. The full variable domain, in which reference TRBV9 and TRBJ1-2 provide the parts outside the CDR3, is DSGVTQTPKHLITATGQRVTLRCSPRSGDLSVYWYQQSLDQGLQFLIQYYNGEERAKGNILERFSAQQFPDLHSELNLSSLELGDSALYFCASSSGSFDGYTFGSGTRLTVV.

There are many counts of this clonotype. The chain joins TRBV7-2 to TRBJ2-7; perhaps TRBD1 as D (6 bases). Deletions cut 1 base from V and 4 bases from J, with 11 bases between. CDR1 is SGHTA, CDR2 FQGNSA, per germline. The CDR3 covers 14 residues. The CDR3, as DNA: TGTGCCAGCAGCTTAGAGGGCAGGGGATACGAGCAGTACTTC. As protein: CASSLEGRGYEQYF.

This clonotype was detected a few times. The chain has TRBV3-1 and TRBJ2-3; D is perhaps TRBD2 (5 bases). V was shortened by 3 bases and J by 4 bases, with 8 bases between the two germline ends. Looked up from germline, CDR1 is LGHDT and CDR2 is YNNKEL (reference sequence). The CDR3 contains 13 residues. The CDR3 DNA reads as TGTGCCAGCAGCCACCTAGCAGCAGATACGCAGTATTTT. The encoded protein is CASSHLAADTQYF.

A remark on this clonotype: The junction departs from the called germline gene at one end, perhaps through a read error. The gene calls are TRBV12-3 or TRBV12-4 and TRBJ2-1; tentatively, D is TRBD1 (5 bases). This CDR3 region has 13 residues. The CDR3 DNA sequence: TGTGCCAGCAGATACCCAGGGTACAAGGAGCAGTTCTTC. This gives the protein CASRYPGYKEQFF.